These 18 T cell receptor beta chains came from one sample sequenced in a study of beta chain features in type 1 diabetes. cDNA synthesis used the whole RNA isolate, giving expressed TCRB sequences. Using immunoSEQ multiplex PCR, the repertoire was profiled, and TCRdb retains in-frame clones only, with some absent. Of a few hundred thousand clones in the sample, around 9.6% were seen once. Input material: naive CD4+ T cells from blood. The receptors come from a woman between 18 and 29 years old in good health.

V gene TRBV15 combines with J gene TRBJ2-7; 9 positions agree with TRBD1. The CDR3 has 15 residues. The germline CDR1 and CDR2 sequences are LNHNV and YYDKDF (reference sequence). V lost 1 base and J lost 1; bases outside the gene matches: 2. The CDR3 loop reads CATSRGGQGSYEQYF. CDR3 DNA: TGTGCCACCAGCAGAGGAGGACAGGGGTCCTACGAGCAGTACTTC. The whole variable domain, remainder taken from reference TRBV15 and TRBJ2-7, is DAMVIQNPRYQVTQFGKPVTLSCSQTLNHNVMYWYQQKSSQAPKLLFHYYDKDFNNEADTPDNFQSRRPNTSFCFLDIRSPGLGDTAMYLCATSRGGQGSYEQYFGPGTRLTVT.

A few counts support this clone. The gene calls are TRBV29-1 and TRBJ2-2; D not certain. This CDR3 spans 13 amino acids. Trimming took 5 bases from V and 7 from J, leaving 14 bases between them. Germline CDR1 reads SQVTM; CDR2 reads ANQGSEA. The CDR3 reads CSVLRVTDGELFF. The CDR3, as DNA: TGCAGCGTTTTACGGGTTACGGACGGGGAGCTGTTTTTT.

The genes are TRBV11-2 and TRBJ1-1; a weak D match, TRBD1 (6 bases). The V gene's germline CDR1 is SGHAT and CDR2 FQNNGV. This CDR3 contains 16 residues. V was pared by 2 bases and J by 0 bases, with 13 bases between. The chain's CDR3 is CASSLQGRRLNTEAFF. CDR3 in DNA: TGTGCCAGCAGCTTACAGGGGCGAAGATTGAACACTGAAGCTTTCTTT. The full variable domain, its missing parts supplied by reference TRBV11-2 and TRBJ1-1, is EAGVAQSPRYKIIEKRQSVAFWCNPISGHATLYWYQQILGQGPKLLIQFQNNGVVDDSQLPKDRFSAERLKGVDSTLKIQPAKLEDSAVYLCASSLQGRRLNTEAFFGQGTRLTVV.

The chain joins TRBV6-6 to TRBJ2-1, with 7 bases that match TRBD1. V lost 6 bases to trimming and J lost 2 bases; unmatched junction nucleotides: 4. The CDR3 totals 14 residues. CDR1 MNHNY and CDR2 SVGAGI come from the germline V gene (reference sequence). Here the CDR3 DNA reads TGTGCCAGCAGATTGACAGGGCCCTACAATGAGCAGTTCTTC. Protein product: CASRLTGPYNEQFF.

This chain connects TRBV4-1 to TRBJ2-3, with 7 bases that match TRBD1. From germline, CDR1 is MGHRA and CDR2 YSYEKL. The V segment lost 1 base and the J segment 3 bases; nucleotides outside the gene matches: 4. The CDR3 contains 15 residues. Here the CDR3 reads CASSQVGTVTDTQYF. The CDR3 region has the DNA TGCGCCAGCAGCCAAGTCGGGACAGTGACAGATACGCAGTATTTT.

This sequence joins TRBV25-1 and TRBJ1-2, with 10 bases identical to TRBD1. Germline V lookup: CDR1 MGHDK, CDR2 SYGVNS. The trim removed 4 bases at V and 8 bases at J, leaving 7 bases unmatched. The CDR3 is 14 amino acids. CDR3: CASSAMGQGKGYTF. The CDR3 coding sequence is TGTGCCAGCAGTGCCATGGGACAGGGGAAGGGCTACACCTTC.

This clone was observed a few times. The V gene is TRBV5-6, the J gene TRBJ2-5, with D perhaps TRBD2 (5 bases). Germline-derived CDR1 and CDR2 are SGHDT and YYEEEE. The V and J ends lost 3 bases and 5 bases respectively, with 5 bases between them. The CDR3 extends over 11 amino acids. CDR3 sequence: CASSSGETQYF. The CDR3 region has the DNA TGTGCCAGCAGCTCGGGGGAGACCCAGTACTTC.

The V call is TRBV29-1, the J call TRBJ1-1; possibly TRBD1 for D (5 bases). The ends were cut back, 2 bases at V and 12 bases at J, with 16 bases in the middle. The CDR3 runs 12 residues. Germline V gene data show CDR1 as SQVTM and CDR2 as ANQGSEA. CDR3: CSVEHWGGESFF. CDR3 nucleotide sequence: TGCAGCGTTGAACACTGGGGGGGGGAGTCTTTCTTT.

CDR3 DNA sequence: TGTGCCACCAGCAGAGGGACAGCGCTGTCCTATGGCTACACCTTC. It specifies CATSRGTALSYGYTF. This rearrangement joins TRBV15 to TRBJ1-2; maybe TRBD1 (6 bases). Germline V lookup: CDR1 LNHNV, CDR2 YYDKDF (reference sequence). V lost 1 base and J 4 bases, leaving 13 bases between the germline ends. The CDR3 is 15 amino acids.

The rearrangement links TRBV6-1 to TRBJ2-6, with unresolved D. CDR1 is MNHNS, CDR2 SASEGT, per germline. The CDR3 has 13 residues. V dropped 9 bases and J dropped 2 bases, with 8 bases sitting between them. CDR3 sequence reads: CASHVAGANVLTF. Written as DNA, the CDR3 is TGTGCCAGTCATGTTGCTGGGGCCAACGTCCTGACTTTC.

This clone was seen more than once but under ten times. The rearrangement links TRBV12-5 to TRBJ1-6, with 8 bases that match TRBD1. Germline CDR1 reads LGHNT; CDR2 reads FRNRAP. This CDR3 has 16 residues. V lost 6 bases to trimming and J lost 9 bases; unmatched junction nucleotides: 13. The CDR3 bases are TGTGCTAGTGGGTCTCCAGGGGGCCATCGGGTTTCACCCCTCCACTTT. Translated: CASGSPGGHRVSPLHF.

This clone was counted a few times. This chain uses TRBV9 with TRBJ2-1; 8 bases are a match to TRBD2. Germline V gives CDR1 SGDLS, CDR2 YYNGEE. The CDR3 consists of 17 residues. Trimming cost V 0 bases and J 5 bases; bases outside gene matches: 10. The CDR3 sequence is CASSVGTLAGLNNEQFF. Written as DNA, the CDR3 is TGTGCCAGCAGCGTAGGGACCTTAGCGGGGTTGAACAATGAGCAGTTCTTC. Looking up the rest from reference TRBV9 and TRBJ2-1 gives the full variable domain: DSGVTQTPKHLITATGQRVTLRCSPRSGDLSVYWYQQSLDQGLQFLIQYYNGEERAKGNILERFSAQQFPDLHSELNLSSLELGDSALYFCASSVGTLAGLNNEQFFGPGTRLTVL.

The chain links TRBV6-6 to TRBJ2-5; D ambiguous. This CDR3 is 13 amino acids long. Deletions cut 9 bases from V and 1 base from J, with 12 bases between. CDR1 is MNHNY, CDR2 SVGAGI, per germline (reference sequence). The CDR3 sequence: CASRVHGQETQYF. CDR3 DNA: TGTGCCAGTCGGGTCCACGGCCAAGAGACCCAGTACTTC.

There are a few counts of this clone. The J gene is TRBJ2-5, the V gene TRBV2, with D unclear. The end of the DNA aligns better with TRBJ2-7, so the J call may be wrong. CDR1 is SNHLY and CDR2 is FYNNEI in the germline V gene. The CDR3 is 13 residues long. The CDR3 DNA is TGTGCCAACACCGCGGAAAGGCGTAACGAGCAGTACTTC. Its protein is CANTAERRNEQYF.

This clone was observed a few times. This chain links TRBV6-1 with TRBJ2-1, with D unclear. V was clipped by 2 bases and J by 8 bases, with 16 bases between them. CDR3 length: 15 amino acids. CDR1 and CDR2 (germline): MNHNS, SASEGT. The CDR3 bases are TGTGCCAGCAGTGAAAGACGTGGGCCTTACGATGAGCAGTTCTTC. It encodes CASSERRGPYDEQFF.

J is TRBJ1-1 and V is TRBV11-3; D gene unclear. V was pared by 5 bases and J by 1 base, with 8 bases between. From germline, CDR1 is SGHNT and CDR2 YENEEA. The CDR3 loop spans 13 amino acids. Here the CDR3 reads CASSVTRNTEAFF. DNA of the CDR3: TGTGCCAGCAGCGTAACGAGGAACACTGAAGCTTTCTTT.

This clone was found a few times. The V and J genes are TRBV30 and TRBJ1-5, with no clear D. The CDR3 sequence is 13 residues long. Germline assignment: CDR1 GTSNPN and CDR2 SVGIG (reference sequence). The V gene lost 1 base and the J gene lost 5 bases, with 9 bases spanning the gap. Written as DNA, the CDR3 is TGTGCCTGGAGTGGGGAGGAGGATCAGCCCCAGCATTTT. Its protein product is CAWSGEEDQPQHF.

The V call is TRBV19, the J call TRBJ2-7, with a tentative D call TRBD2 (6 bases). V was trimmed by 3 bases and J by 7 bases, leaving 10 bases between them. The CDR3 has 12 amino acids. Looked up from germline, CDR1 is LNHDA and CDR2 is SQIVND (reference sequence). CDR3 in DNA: TGTGCCAGTAGTATTCTTGCGGGAGAGCAGTACTTC. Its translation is CASSILAGEQYF.